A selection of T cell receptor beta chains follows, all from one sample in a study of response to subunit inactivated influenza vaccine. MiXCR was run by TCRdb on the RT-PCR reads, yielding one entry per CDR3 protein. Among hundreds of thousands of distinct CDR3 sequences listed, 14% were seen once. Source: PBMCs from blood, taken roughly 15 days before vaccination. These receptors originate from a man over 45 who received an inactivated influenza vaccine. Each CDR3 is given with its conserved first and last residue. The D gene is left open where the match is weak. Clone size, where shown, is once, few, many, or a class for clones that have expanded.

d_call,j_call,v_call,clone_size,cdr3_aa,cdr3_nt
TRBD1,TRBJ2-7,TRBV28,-,CASSLAGTVIYEQYF,TGTGCCAGCAGTTTAGCCGGGACAGTGATCTACGAGCAGTACTTC
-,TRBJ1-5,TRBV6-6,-,CASSTPPQPQHF,TGTGCCAGCAGTACTCCCCCTCAGCCCCAGCATTTT
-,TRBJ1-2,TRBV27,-,CASSLYRNYGYTF,TGTGCCAGCAGTTTATACAGAAACTATGGCTACACCTTC
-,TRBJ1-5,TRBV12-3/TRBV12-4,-,CASRSPASNQPQHF,TGTGCCAGCAGGTCGCCCGCGAGCAATCAGCCCCAGCATTTT
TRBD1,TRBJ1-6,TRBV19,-,CASGDRTNSPLHF,TGTGCCAGTGGGGACAGGACGAATTCACCCCTCCACTTT
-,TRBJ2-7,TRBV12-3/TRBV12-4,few,CASSYEQGMVYEQYF,TGTGCCAGCAGTTACGAACAGGGTATGGTCTACGAGCAGTACTTC
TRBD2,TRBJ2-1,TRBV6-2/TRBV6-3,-,CASLTSGGTYNEQFF,TGTGCCAGTCTGACTAGCGGGGGTACCTACAATGAGCAGTTCTTC
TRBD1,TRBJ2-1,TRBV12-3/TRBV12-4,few,CASSPSTGFINNEQFF,TGTGCCAGCAGTCCCTCGACAGGGTTCATTAACAATGAGCAGTTCTTC
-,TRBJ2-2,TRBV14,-,CASSQYYGGELFF,TGTGCCAGCAGCCAGTACTATGGCGGGGAGCTGTTTTTT
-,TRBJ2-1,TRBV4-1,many,CASSRPAGLNYNEQFF,TGCGCCAGCAGCCGACCCGCCGGGTTGAACTACAATGAGCAGTTCTTC
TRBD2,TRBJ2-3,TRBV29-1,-,CSVGLAGGTTDTQYF,TGCAGCGTTGGACTAGCGGGGGGGACCACAGATACGCAGTATTTT
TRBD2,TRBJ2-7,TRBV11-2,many,CASSLGLAGLYEQYF,TGTGCCAGCAGCTTAGGACTAGCGGGCCTTTACGAGCAGTACTTC
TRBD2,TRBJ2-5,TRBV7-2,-,CASSFGLAQETQYF,TGTGCCAGCAGCTTCGGACTAGCGCAAGAGACCCAGTACTTC
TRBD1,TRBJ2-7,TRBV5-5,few,CASSQGQGASSYEQYF,TGTGCCAGCAGCCAGGGACAGGGGGCGAGTAGCTACGAGCAGTACTTC
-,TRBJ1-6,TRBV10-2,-,CASSDRRDVSSPLHF,TGCGCCAGCAGTGACAGGAGAGATGTGAGCAGCCCCCTCCACTTT
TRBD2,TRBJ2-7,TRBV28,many,CASSPSGRGSYEQYF,TGTGCCAGCAGTCCTAGCGGGAGAGGGTCCTACGAGCAGTACTTC
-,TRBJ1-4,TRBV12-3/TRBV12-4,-,CASSFRGDFSGEKLFF,TGTGCCAGCAGTTTTCGGGGGGACTTCTCTGGTGAAAAACTGTTTTTT
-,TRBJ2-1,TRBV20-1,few,CSARGRTGVYNEQFF,TGCAGTGCTAGAGGACGGACGGGAGTGTACAATGAGCAGTTCTTC
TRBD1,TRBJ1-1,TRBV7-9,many,CASSLSGTEGGEAFF,TGTGCCAGCAGCTTATCCGGGACAGAAGGCGGTGAAGCTTTCTTT
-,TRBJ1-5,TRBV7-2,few,CASSYFAVEGRQPQHF,TGTGCCAGCAGCTATTTTGCGGTGGAGGGCCGTCAGCCCCAGCATTTT
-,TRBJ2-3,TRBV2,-,CASSELPLGTDTQYF,TGTGCCAGCAGTGAACTCCCCCTGGGCACAGATACGCAGTATTTT
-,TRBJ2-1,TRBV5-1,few,CASSPSRSSYNEQFF,TGCGCCAGCAGCCCAAGCAGGAGCTCCTACAATGAGCAGTTCTTC
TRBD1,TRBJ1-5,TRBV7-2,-,CASSDRAGNQPQHF,TGTGCCAGCAGCGACAGGGCCGGGAATCAGCCCCAGCATTTT
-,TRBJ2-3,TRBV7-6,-,CASSLVGQGSTDTQYF,TGTGCCAGCAGCTTAGTGGGTCAGGGGAGCACAGATACGCAGTATTTT
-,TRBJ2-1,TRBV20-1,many,CSARASLREQFF,TGCAGTGCTAGGGCTAGCCTCCGTGAGCAGTTCTTC
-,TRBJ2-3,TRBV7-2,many,CASSLEGVSTDTQYF,TGTGCCAGCAGCTTAGAAGGGGTTAGCACAGATACGCAGTATTTT
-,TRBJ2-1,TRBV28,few,CASSLSEHKPNEQFF,TGTGCCAGCAGTTTATCGGAACATAAGCCCAATGAGCAGTTCTTC
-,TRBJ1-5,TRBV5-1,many,CASSLVGGNNQPQHF,TGCGCCAGCAGCTTGGTAGGGGGTAACAATCAGCCCCAGCATTTT
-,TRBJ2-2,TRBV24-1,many,CATSEPTGENTGELFF,TGTGCCACCAGTGAACCGACAGGCGAGAACACCGGGGAGCTGTTTTTT
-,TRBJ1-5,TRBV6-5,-,CASSLLREGVQPQHF,TGTGCCAGCAGTCTACTACGGGAAGGGGTTCAGCCCCAGCATTTT
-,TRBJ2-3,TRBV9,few,CASSEGFGMGTSTDTQYF,TGTGCCAGCAGTGAGGGGTTTGGAATGGGGACTAGCACAGATACGCAGTATTTT
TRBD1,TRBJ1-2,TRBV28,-,CASSFGGQGVGGYTF,TGTGCCAGCAGTTTTGGAGGACAGGGGGTAGGTGGCTACACCTTC
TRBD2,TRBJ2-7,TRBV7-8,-,CASSFGRGVEQYF,TGTGCCAGCAGCTTCGGTCGGGGGGTCGAGCAGTACTTC
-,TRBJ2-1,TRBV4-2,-,CASSHGGLPNEQFF,TGTGCCAGCAGCCATGGCGGACTCCCCAATGAGCAGTTCTTC
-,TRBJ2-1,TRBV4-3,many,CASSQSVVAYNEQFF,TGCGCCAGCAGCCAAAGCGTTGTGGCCTACAATGAGCAGTTCTTC
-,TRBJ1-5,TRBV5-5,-,CASSGDRGPSFNQPQHF,TGTGCCAGCAGCGGGGACCGGGGCCCCTCCTTCAATCAGCCCCAGCATTTT
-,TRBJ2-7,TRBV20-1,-,CSARDLGEQYF,TGCAGTGCTAGAGATTTGGGGGAGCAGTACTTC
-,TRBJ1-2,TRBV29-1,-,CSANDGGRTGYTF,TGCAGCGCCAACGACGGGGGGCGGACTGGCTACACCTTC